This T cell receptor (beta chain) was sequenced during a study of blood T cell repertoires in COVID-19. Study as a whole: COVID-19 samples collected from the United States, Italy and Spain covered acute and convalescent phases. PBMCs, B-cell-depleted T cells, or T cells were the source of the cDNA or gDNA that made up the material.

Germline trimming cut 5 bases from V and 5 bases from J; bases unmatched to any gene: 7. The CDR3 has 15 residues. Germline-derived CDR1 and CDR2 are ENHRY and SYGVKD. This clone was detected a few times. TCRdb keeps only in-frame clones here, not all; method: immunoSEQ multiplex PCR. Among 250,000 or so clones listed, around 90% were seen once. The chain combines TRBV10-3 with TRBJ2-3, with 10 bases that match TRBD2. Sequences were obtained from peripheral blood. This sequence was found in a woman aged 40 to 55 who had recovered from COVID-19. DNA of the CDR3: TGTGCCATCAGTAGTCGAGCGGGAGGGGAAGATACGCAGTATTTT. This sequence encodes CAISSRAGGEDTQYF.